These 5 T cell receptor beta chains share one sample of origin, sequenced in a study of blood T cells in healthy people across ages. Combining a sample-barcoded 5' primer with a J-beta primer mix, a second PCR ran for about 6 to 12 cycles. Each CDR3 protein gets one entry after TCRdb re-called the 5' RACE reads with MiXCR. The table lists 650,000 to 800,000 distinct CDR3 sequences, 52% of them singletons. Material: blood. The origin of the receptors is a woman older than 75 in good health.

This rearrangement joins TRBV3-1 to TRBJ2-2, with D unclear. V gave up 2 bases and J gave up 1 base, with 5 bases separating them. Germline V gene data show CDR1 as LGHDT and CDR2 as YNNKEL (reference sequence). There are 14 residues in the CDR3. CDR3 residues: CASSQWQNTGELFF. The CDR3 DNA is TGTGCCAGCAGCCAATGGCAGAACACCGGGGAGCTGTTTTTT.

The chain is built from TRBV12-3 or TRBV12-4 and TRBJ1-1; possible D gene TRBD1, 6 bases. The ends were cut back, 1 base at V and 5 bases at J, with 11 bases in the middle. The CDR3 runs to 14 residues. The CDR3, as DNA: TGTGCCAGCAGTTTAGGGGGGGCCTGGACTGAAGCTTTCTTT. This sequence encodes CASSLGGAWTEAFF.

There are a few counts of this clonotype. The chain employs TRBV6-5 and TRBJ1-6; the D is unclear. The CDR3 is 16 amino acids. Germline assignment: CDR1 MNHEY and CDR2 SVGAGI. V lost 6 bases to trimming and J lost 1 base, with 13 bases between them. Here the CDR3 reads CASSFGELSYNSPLHF. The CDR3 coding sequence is TGTGCCAGCAGCTTCGGGGAACTTTCCTATAATTCACCCCTCCACTTT.

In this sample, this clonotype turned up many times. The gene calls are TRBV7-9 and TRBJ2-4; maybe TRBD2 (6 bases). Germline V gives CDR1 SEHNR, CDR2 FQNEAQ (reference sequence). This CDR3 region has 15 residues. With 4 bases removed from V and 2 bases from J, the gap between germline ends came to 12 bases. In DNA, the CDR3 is TGTGCCAGCAGCTCCTACCGGGACTCCAAAAACATTCAGTACTTC. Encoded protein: CASSSYRDSKNIQYF.

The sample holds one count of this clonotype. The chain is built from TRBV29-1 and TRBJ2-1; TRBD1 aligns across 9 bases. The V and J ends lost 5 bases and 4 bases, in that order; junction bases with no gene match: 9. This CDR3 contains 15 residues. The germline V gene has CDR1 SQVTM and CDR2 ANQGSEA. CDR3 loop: CSVPHSGTGYNEQFF. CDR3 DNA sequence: TGCAGCGTTCCCCACTCCGGGACAGGGTACAATGAGCAGTTCTTC.